One sample yielded the 14 T cell receptor beta chains listed below, sequenced in a study of beta chain features in type 1 diabetes. Isolated RNA was reverse transcribed in full, so expressed TCRB transcripts were sequenced. Some clones are missing from TCRdb's copy, which holds only in-frame ones; the method was immunoSEQ multiplex PCR. The data contain 300,000 to 350,000 clones, 6.5% to 10% of them seen just once; the ten biggest clones take up approximately 0.47%. Source material: central memory CD4+ T cells from blood. These receptors were collected from a woman in her late teens or twenties in good health.

This clone was recorded many times. This chain connects TRBV28 to TRBJ2-7, with no clear D. The CDR3 runs to 14 residues. CDR1 is MDHEN, CDR2 SYDVKM, per germline. The germline V and J ends were trimmed by 3 bases and 2 bases, with 11 bases remaining between them. CDR3 region: CASSLSSLPYEQYF. The CDR3 DNA reads as TGTGCCAGCAGTTTGTCCAGTTTACCCTACGAGCAGTACTTC. The full variable domain, rest sourced from reference TRBV28 and TRBJ2-7, is DVKVTQSSRYLVKRTGEKVFLECVQDMDHENMFWYRQDPGLGLRLIYFSYDVKMKEKGDIPEGYSVSREKKERFSLILESASTNQTSMYLCASSLSSLPYEQYFGPGTRLTVT.

This clone showed up just a few times. The chain employs TRBV19 and TRBJ1-4, with D unclear. This CDR3 has 16 amino acids. The ends were cut back, 5 bases at V and 6 bases at J, with 19 bases in the middle. Germline CDR1 is LNHDA and CDR2 is SQIVND (reference sequence). CDR3 sequence reads: CASSFAARTSYEKLFF. For the CDR3, the DNA is TGTGCCAGTAGTTTTGCGGCCCGAACTAGTTATGAAAAACTGTTTTTT. The variable domain in full, completed from reference TRBV19 and TRBJ1-4, reads DGGITQSPKYLFRKEGQNVTLSCEQNLNHDAMYWYRQDPGQGLRLIYYSQIVNDFQKGDIAEGYSVSREKKESFPLTVTSAQKNPTAFYLCASSFAARTSYEKLFFGSGTQLSVL.

A few counts support this clone. V gene TRBV18 combines with J gene TRBJ2-7, with a possible D match to TRBD1 (6 bases). Looked up from germline, CDR1 is KGHSH and CDR2 is LQKENI. The CDR3 is made up of 14 amino acids. V gave up 3 bases and J gave up 2 bases, with 11 bases separating them. CDR3 in DNA: TGTGCCAGCTCACCCTCGGGACAAACCTACGAGCAGTACTTC. It translates to CASSPSGQTYEQYF.

This clone occurred many times. This specimen includes other DNA sequences encoding the same CDR3. This chain connects TRBV5-1 to TRBJ2-7; D gene uncertain. CDR3 length equals 12 residues. The germline V gene has CDR1 SGHRS and CDR2 YFSETQ. Trimming took off 0 bases at V and 4 bases at J, with 5 bases between the two ends. CDR3 region: CASSLDLYEQYF. The CDR3 bases are TGCGCCAGCAGCTTGGACTTGTACGAGCAGTACTTC. The full variable domain, in which reference TRBV5-1 and TRBJ2-7 provide the parts outside the CDR3, is KAGVTQTPRYLIKTRGQQVTLSCSPISGHRSVSWYQQTPGQGLQFLFEYFSETQRNKGNFPGRFSGRQFSNSRSEMNVSTLELGDSALYLCASSLDLYEQYFGPGTRLTVT.

This clone was counted a few times. The rearrangement joins TRBV7-2 to TRBJ1-4; D is possibly TRBD1 (6 bases). Trimming cost V 2 bases and J 12 bases, with 13 bases left between them. This CDR3 comprises 13 residues. The germline V gene has CDR1 SGHTA and CDR2 FQGNSA. The CDR3 loop is CASSLNGGLELFF. The CDR3 DNA follows: TGTGCCAGCAGCTTAAATGGGGGCCTAGAACTGTTTTTT.

A few counts support this clone. V is TRBV28 and J is TRBJ2-7, with TRBD2 matching 10 bases. CDR1 is MDHEN, CDR2 SYDVKM, per germline. The CDR3 sequence is 15 residues long. Trimming took 6 bases from V and 7 from J; bases not matched to a gene: 12. In DNA, the CDR3 is TGTGCCAGCAGCTCTAGCGGGAGCTCCGGGAGAGAGCAGTACTTC. Its translation: CASSSSGSSGREQYF.

This clone was seen many times. The genes are TRBV25-1 and TRBJ1-4; 9 bases are a match to TRBD1. After removal of 3 bases from V and 10 bases from J, the junction contained 12 bases not matched to a gene. The CDR3 consists of 16 residues. Germline V gene sequence: CDR1 MGHDK, CDR2 SYGVNS. The CDR3 region has the DNA TGTGCCAGCAGTGACAACAGACAGGGGGGCCCAGGAAAACTGTTTTTT. Translation: CASSDNRQGGPGKLFF.

This clone came up a few times. V usage is TRBV2 and J usage is TRBJ2-1; 8 nucleotides match TRBD1. V gave up 4 bases and J gave up 3 bases; unmatched junction bases: 5. The CDR3 extends over 15 amino acids. Germline V gene lookup returns CDR1 SNHLY and CDR2 FYNNEI. For the CDR3, the DNA is TGTGCCAGCAGTGTTCAGGGGGCTAACTACAATGAGCAGTTCTTC. Translating it yields CASSVQGANYNEQFF.

This clone has only a few counts. This chain connects TRBV19 to TRBJ2-6, with no clear D. V lost 7 bases and J lost 2, with 12 bases in between. The CDR3 is 15 residues long. Germline V gene lookup returns CDR1 LNHDA and CDR2 SQIVND (reference sequence). The CDR3 is CASIPNRAGANVLTF. The CDR3 DNA reads TGTGCCAGTATTCCGAACAGAGCTGGGGCCAACGTCCTGACTTTC.

This clone occurred a few times. The chain carries TRBV6-5 and TRBJ2-7; 8 nucleotides align to TRBD2. The CDR3 is 13 amino acids. Germline CDR1 reads MNHEY; CDR2 reads SVGAGI. J gave up 5 bases and V 9 bases, and 9 bases lay outside the gene matches. The CDR3 DNA reads TGTGCCAGTACTAGCGGAGAATATAACGAGCAGTACTTC. Protein sequence: CASTSGEYNEQYF.

This clone was seen a single time. The junction and the germline gene differ at one end; a read error may be behind it. The chain joins TRBV6-5 to TRBJ2-5; 7 bases are shared with TRBD2. The CDR3 contains 13 residues. The germline CDR1 and CDR2 sequences are MNHEY and SVGAGI. CDR3 DNA: TGTGCCAGCAGCGGGCCGGGGGGAGAGATCCAGTACTTC. Its protein is CASSGPGGEIQYF.

This clone has just a few counts. V usage is TRBV19 and J usage is TRBJ2-3; TRBD2 matches 9 bases. Unmatched junction bases numbered 2, after V lost 8 bases and J lost 2 bases. CDR3 length: 13 residues. Germline V CDR1 and CDR2: LNHDA, SQIVND (reference sequence). The CDR3 here is CASRTSDTDTQYF. The CDR3 nucleotides read TGTGCCAGTCGGACTAGCGACACAGATACGCAGTATTTT.

This clone showed up just a few times. The gene calls are TRBV13 and TRBJ2-5; possibly TRBD1 for D (6 bases). V lost 6 bases and J 10 bases, leaving 24 bases between the germline ends. The germline CDR1 and CDR2 sequences are PRHDT and FYEKMQ (reference sequence). CDR3 size: 15 residues. CDR3 sequence (DNA): TGTGCCAGCAGTGCGGCCGGGACAAGGAATAAGATCCAGTACTTC. Translated: CASSAAGTRNKIQYF.

CDR3 nucleotides: TGTGCCAGCAGCTTGGGGGGACTAGCATACAATGAGCAGTTCTTC. It translates to CASSLGGLAYNEQFF. V and J are TRBV5-4 and TRBJ2-1, with 9 nucleotides matching TRBD2. The length of the CDR3 is 15 residues. V was pared by 0 bases and J by 4 bases, with 2 bases of the junction left unmatched. Germline CDR1 SGHNT, CDR2 YYREEE (reference sequence). Using reference TRBV5-4 and TRBJ2-1 for the parts outside the CDR3, the full variable domain is ETGVTQSPTHLIKTRGQQVTLRCSSQSGHNTVSWYQQALGQGPQFIFQYYREEENGRGNFPPRFSGLQFPNYSSELNVNALELDDSALYLCASSLGGLAYNEQFFGPGTRLTVL.